Reported below is one T cell receptor (beta chain). Its antigen is unidentified. The data are from a study of shared clonotypes between healthy human individuals. Across the whole study: Serving as donors were a couple of women and a few men, whose ages spanned 18 to 49. Study conclusions and caveats: Naive CD4 clonotypes were shared across several donors at about 5%.

Cells designated naive CD8 were CD45RO-negative and were positively selected for CCR7, with terminally differentiated effector memory CD45RA+ cells excluded. Nashville, Tennessee was home to all donors, each a Caucasian adult. Authors' processing steps: For the immunoSEQ data, sequences were junction-only without quality scores, so filtering differed. Profiled with immunoSEQ multiplex PCR; TCRdb holds only in-frame clones, not every one. That table gives V, J and clone size, and the DNA gave D and trimming. The top ten clones hold about 1.5% of a sample with around 2.1 million clones, about 92% of them seen once. Sequencing input: naive CD8+ T cells from PBMCs. The sequence was collected from a man aged 18 to 30 in good health. Some clones in this sample may be carry-over from other donors' samples.

Written as DNA, the CDR3 is TGTGCCACCAGCGAGAGACAGGGACTCCAAGAGACCCAGTACTTC. It encodes CATSERQGLQETQYF. The V gene is TRBV15, the J gene TRBJ2-5, with a possible D match to TRBD1 (7 bases). V dropped 5 bases and J dropped 1 base, with 14 bases sitting between them. The CDR3 totals 15 residues. Germline values: CDR1 LNHNV, CDR2 YYDKDF (reference sequence).